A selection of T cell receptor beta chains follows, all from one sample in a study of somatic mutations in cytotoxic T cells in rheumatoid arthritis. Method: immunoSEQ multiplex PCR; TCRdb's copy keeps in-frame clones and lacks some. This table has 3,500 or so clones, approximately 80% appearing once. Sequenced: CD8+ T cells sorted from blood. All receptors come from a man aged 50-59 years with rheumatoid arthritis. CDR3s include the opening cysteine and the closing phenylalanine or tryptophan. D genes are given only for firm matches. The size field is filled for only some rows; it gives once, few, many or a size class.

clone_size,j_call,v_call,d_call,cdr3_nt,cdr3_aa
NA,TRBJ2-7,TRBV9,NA,TGTGCCAGCAGCGTAGGTGAGAGGAGCTCCTACGAGCAGTACTTC,CASSVGERSSYEQYF
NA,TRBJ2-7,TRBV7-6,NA,TGTGCCAGCAGCTCCTGGGGGCCCTACGAGCAGTACTTC,CASSSWGPYEQYF
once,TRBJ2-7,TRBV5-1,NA,TGCGCCAGCAGCTCTGCCGAGGGCTCCTACGAGCAGTACTTC,CASSSAEGSYEQYF
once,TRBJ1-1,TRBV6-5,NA,TGTGCCAGCAGTTACTCGGAGGATGTTCCAGCGTTCTTT,CASSYSEDVPAFF
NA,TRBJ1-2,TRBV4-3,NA,TGCGCCAGCAGCCAATTCCGGGGGATTGAGTACGGCTACACCTTC,CASSQFRGIEYGYTF
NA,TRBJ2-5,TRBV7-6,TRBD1,TGTGCCAGCAGCTCTGGGACAGCCCACCAAGAGACCCAGTACTTC,CASSSGTAHQETQYF
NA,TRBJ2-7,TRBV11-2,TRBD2,TGTGCCAGCAGCTTAGACCTTCCGACTAGCGGAACCTACGAGCAGTACTTC,CASSLDLPTSGTYEQYF
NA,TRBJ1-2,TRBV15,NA,TGTGCCACCAGCAGAGCAGGTTTTAACTATGGCTACACCTTC,CATSRAGFNYGYTF
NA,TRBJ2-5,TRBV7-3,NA,TGTGCCAGCATCGCAGGGGACGGGACCCAGTACTTC,CASIAGDGTQYF
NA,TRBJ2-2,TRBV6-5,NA,TGTGCCAGCAACCTCCAGGGAACCGGGGAGCTGTTTTTT,CASNLQGTGELFF
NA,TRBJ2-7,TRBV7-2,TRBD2,TGTGCCAGCAGCCTGGGGACTAGCGGGACGAGAGAGCAGTACTTC,CASSLGTSGTREQYF
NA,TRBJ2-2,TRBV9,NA,TGTGCCAGCAGTTGGGGCAAGAACACCGGGGAGCTGTTTTTT,CASSWGKNTGELFF
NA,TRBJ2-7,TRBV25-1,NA,TGTGCCAGCAGTGACCATGGGGGGTCCCGGGACGAGCAGTACTTC,CASSDHGGSRDEQYF
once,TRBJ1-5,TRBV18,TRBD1,TGTGCCAGCTCGAGGACAGGGGTCCCTTATAGCAATCAGCCCCAGCATTTT,CASSRTGVPYSNQPQHF
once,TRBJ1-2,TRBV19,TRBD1,TGTGCCAGTAGTATGACAGGGTGGAGTGGCTACACCTTC,CASSMTGWSGYTF
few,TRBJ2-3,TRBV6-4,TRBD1,TGTGCCAGCAGTGGGACAGGGGACACAGATACGCAGTATTTT,CASSGTGDTDTQYF
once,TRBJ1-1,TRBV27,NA,TGTGCCAGCAGTTTATCGCCAGGCTATATGGGAGCTTTCTTT,CASSLSPGYMGAFF
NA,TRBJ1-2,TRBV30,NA,TGTGCCTGGCGCGGGGGCGTGGATGGCTACACCTTC,CAWRGGVDGYTF
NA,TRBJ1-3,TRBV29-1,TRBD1,TGCAGCGCCGGGACAGGGTCTGGAAACACCATATATTTT,CSAGTGSGNTIYF
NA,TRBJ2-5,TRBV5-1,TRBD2,TGCGCCAGCAGCCCCTTACTAGCGGGAGGAGGAGAGACCCAGTACTTC,CASSPLLAGGGETQYF
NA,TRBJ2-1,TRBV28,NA,TGTGCCAGCAGTGTCGGGACTTTATCTGGTGAGCAGTTCTTC,CASSVGTLSGEQFF
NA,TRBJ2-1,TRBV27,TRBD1,TGTGCCAGCAGCCAGGGGGCTTGGCAGTTCTTC,CASSQGAWQFF
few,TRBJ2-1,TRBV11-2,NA,TGTGCCAGCAGCATCGTTGGCGCCGGGATCAATGAGCAGTTCTTC,CASSIVGAGINEQFF
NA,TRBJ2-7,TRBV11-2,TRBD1,TGTGCCAGCAGCTTAGGACAGGGAATCTACGAGCAGTACTTC,CASSLGQGIYEQYF
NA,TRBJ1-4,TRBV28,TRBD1,TGTGCCAGCAGTGGCAGGGGGTTAGGTAATGAAAAACTGTTTTTT,CASSGRGLGNEKLFF
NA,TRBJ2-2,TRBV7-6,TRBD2,TGTGCCAGCAACCCCGGGAGGGGAGCCGGGGAGCTGTTTTTT,CASNPGRGAGELFF
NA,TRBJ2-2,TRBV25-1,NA,TGTGCCAGTAGGACTTCCGGGGAGCTGTTTTTT,CASRTSGELFF
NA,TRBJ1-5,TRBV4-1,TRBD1,TGCGCCAGCAGCCAATCGGAGGGGGCGAGCAATCAGCCCCAGCATTTT,CASSQSEGASNQPQHF
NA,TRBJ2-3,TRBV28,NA,TGTGCCAGCAGTTTAGGGGAGCGAAGCACAGATACGCAGTATTTT,CASSLGERSTDTQYF
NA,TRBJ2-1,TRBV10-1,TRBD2,TGCGCCAGCAGTGAGTCCGTAGCGGGAGGCCCCTGGGATGAGCAGTTCTTC,CASSESVAGGPWDEQFF
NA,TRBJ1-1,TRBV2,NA,TGTGCCAGTACCTCGAAATGGGCCGGGGACACTGAAGCTTTCTTT,CASTSKWAGDTEAFF
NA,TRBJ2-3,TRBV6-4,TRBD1,TGTGCCAGCAGTGAGACAGGGGGCGCAGATACGCAGTATTTT,CASSETGGADTQYF
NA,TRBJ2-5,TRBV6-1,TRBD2,TGTGCCAGCAGTGAACTAGCGGGAGGGCAAGAGACCCAGTACTTC,CASSELAGGQETQYF
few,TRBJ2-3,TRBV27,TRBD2,TGTGCCAGCAGTTTGCTCGGGAGGGAAGATACGCAGTATTTT,CASSLLGREDTQYF
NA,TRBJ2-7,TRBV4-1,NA,TGCGCCAGCAGCCAAGATGGGGGCATTCGATACGAGCAGTACTTC,CASSQDGGIRYEQYF
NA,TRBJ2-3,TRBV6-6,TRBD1,TGTGCCAGCAGTTATGGGACAGTTAGCACAGATACGCAGTATTTT,CASSYGTVSTDTQYF
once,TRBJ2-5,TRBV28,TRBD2,TGTGCCAGCAGTCCGGGGGGGTGGCGGGAGACCCAGTACTTC,CASSPGGWRETQYF
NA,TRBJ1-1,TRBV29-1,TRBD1,TGCAGCGTTGCAGGGGGGCAGGACATGAACACTGAAGCTTTCTTT,CSVAGGQDMNTEAFF
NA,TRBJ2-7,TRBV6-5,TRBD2,TGTGCCAGCAGTTACCGACTAGCGGGCCCACGGCGCGAGCAGTACTTC,CASSYRLAGPRREQYF
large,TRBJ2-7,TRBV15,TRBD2,TGTGCCACCAGCAGAGACTTACCGGGACTAGCGGGATTCGACCCCTGGTACGAGCAGTACTTC,CATSRDLPGLAGFDPWYEQYF
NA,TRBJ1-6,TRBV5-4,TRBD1,TGTGCCAGCAGCTTGGGACAGGGGGATTCACCCCTCCACTTT,CASSLGQGDSPLHF
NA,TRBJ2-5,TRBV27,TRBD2,TGTGCCAGCAGCCCGGGACTAGCGGGAGCCTGGTCGGGTCAAGAGACCCAGTACTTC,CASSPGLAGAWSGQETQYF
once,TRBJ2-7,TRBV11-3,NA,TGTGCCAGCAGCCGAACTGGTGCCCACGAGCAGTACTTC,CASSRTGAHEQYF
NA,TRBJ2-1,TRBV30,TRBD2,TGTGCCTGGAGTGTACTAGCGGGAGGGCCCAATGAGCAGTTCTTC,CAWSVLAGGPNEQFF
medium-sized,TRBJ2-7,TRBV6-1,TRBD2,TGTGCCAGCAGTGAAGAGGCTAGCGGGAGCTACGAGCAGTACTTC,CASSEEASGSYEQYF
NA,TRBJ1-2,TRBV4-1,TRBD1,TGCGCCAGCAGCCAAGAGGGGCCGGGGATGCAGGGGGCTTACTATGGCTACACCTTC,CASSQEGPGMQGAYYGYTF